Below are 18 T cell receptor beta chains sequenced from a single sample in a study of blood T cell repertoires in COVID-19. Repertoires were generated with immunoSEQ multiplex PCR, while TCRdb's copy carries only in-frame clones and drops some. This sample has approximately 360,000 clones; around 83% occur once, and the top ten carry roughly 5.1%. The material sequenced was PBMCs or T cells enriched from blood (not recorded which). These receptors were obtained from a woman aged 45 to 65 who had recovered from COVID-19.

V usage is TRBV4-3 and J usage is TRBJ1-2; D is uncertain. Trimming stripped 0 bases from V and 4 bases from J, with 9 bases between. The CDR3 has 14 residues. Germline V gene data show CDR1 as LGHNA and CDR2 as YSLEER. The CDR3 loop is CASSQDARSYGYTF. For the CDR3, the DNA is TGCGCCAGCAGCCAAGATGCACGGAGCTATGGCTACACCTTC.

For the CDR3, the DNA is TGTGCCAGCAGCTTCATCCCGGGACAGGAACCGAACACTGAAGCTTTCTTT. Translated: CASSFIPGQEPNTEAFF. The chain recombines TRBV3-1 (or the pseudogene TRBV3-2) with TRBJ1-1; TRBD1 agrees at 8 bases. The J segment lost 1 base and the V segment lost 5 bases, leaving 12 bases of the junction unmatched. This CDR3 contains 17 residues. Germline loops: CDR1 LGHDT, CDR2 YNNKEL (reference sequence).

The chain is built from TRBV25-1 and TRBJ1-3; D ambiguous. The CDR3 totals 15 residues. The V end was cut by 5 bases, the J end by 4 bases, with 15 bases between. Germline assignment: CDR1 MGHDK and CDR2 SYGVNS. The CDR3 protein is CASSSGLERGNTIYF. CDR3 bases: TGTGCCAGCAGTTCCGGGTTGGAGAGAGGAAACACCATATATTTT.

This chain links TRBV6-1 with TRBJ2-7; possible D gene TRBD2, 6 bases. Per germline, CDR1 MNHNS and CDR2 SASEGT. The germline V and J ends were trimmed by 0 bases and 7 bases, with 16 bases remaining between them. The CDR3 spans 15 residues. The CDR3 reads CASSEAPGLLGEQYF. The CDR3 nucleotides are TGTGCCAGCAGTGAAGCGCCCGGACTACTGGGGGAGCAGTACTTC.

This chain uses TRBV5-1 with TRBJ2-7; no firm D call. V was pared by 1 base and J by 0 bases, with 8 bases between. The CDR3 totals 14 residues. Per germline, CDR1 SGHRS and CDR2 YFSETQ. This CDR3 reads CASSLSPGSYEQYF. CDR3 DNA sequence: TGCGCCAGCAGCTTGTCCCCGGGCTCCTACGAGCAGTACTTC.

Turning to this clone: Relative to the germline gene, one junction end is altered; a read error may explain this. V usage is TRBV7-2 and J usage is TRBJ1-5; D gene uncertain. There are 16 residues in the CDR3. The V gene's germline CDR1 is SGHTA and CDR2 FQGNSA. CDR3 sequence: CASSVAPGRVDQPQHF. CDR3 in DNA: TGTGCCAGCAGCGTAGCCCCGGGGAGGGTAGATCAGCCCCAGCATTTT.

This clone was detected a few times. The gene calls are TRBV19 and TRBJ1-1, with 12 bases fitting TRBD1. The trim removed 7 bases at V and 5 bases at J, leaving 14 bases unmatched. This CDR3 is 17 amino acids long. Germline values: CDR1 LNHDA, CDR2 SQIVND (reference sequence). The CDR3 nucleotides read TGTGCCAGTACCAACCCGGGACAGGGGGCCCGGGAGACTGAAGCTTTCTTT. Its translation: CASTNPGQGARETEAFF.

The chain recombines TRBV6-1 with TRBJ2-3, with D perhaps matching TRBD2 (6 bases). The CDR3 runs 15 residues. Between the trimmed V and J ends, which lost 3 bases and 2 bases, there was a span of 12 bases. Germline V gene data show CDR1 as MNHNS and CDR2 as SASEGT. Here the CDR3 reads CASSEGGRDTDTQYF. The CDR3 bases are TGTGCCAGCAGTGAGGGGGGTAGGGACACAGATACGCAGTATTTT.

The chain joins TRBV15 to TRBJ2-7, with D perhaps TRBD1 (6 bases). Germline assignment: CDR1 LNHNV and CDR2 YYDKDF (reference sequence). The V end was cut by 2 bases, the J end by 5 bases, with 10 bases between. The CDR3 totals 13 residues. CDR3 sequence: CATSRTQGNEQYF. CDR3 nucleotide sequence: TGTGCCACCAGCAGAACACAGGGTAACGAGCAGTACTTC.

The chain joins TRBV11-2 to TRBJ2-5, with 10 bases matching TRBD1. J gave up 5 bases and V 1 base, and 7 bases lay outside the gene matches. Germline loops: CDR1 SGHAT, CDR2 FQNNGV. The CDR3 has 16 amino acids. The CDR3 DNA reads as TGTGCCAGCAGCTTAGTTTTTGGGACAGGGGAGGAGACCCAGTACTTC. It yields the protein CASSLVFGTGEETQYF.

V usage is TRBV3-1 (or the pseudogene TRBV3-2) and J usage is TRBJ2-7; 13 bases map to TRBD2. From germline, CDR1 is LGHDT and CDR2 YNNKEL (reference sequence). The V gene end was trimmed by 5 bases and the J gene end by 3 bases; junction bases not matched to a gene: 4. This CDR3 is 15 amino acids long. The CDR3 DNA sequence: TGTGCCAGCAGCACCCGGACTAGCGGGAGCTACGAGCAGTACTTC. This encodes CASSTRTSGSYEQYF.

The chain has TRBV11-2 and TRBJ1-4; D remains ambiguous. Trimming took 1 base from V and 3 from J, leaving 9 bases between them. The CDR3 runs 15 residues. In germline, CDR1 is SGHAT, CDR2 FQNNGV. In DNA, the CDR3 is TGTGCCAGCAGCTTAGCGGGGTTTGCTAATGAAAAACTGTTTTTT. This encodes CASSLAGFANEKLFF.

The table lists this clone with a few counts. The rearrangement uses TRBV13 and TRBJ1-2, with TRBD1 matching over 7 bases. Per germline, CDR1 PRHDT and CDR2 FYEKMQ (reference sequence). The CDR3 runs 15 residues. V shed 5 bases, J shed 4 bases, and the junction held 10 bases outside the gene matches. The CDR3 loop is CASSPPEGQLYGYTF. The CDR3 DNA is TGTGCCAGCAGCCCTCCGGAGGGACAGCTCTATGGCTACACCTTC.

The chain links TRBV29-1 to TRBJ1-2; D might be TRBD1 (5 bases). The CDR3 runs 12 residues. The germline V gene has CDR1 SQVTM and CDR2 ANQGSEA. For the CDR3, the DNA is TGCTCAACGGGGGTGGCTAAGGGTGGCTACACCTTC. The encoded protein is CSTGVAKGGYTF.

The chain has TRBV6-1 and TRBJ2-3; the match to TRBD2 covers 12 bases. Germline V gene sequence: CDR1 MNHNS, CDR2 SASEGT. The CDR3 runs 18 residues. Trimming at V came to 3 bases and at J to 4 bases, leaving 11 bases not matched to a gene. In nucleotides, the CDR3 is TGTGCCAGCAGTGATCAACCAAGACTAGCGGGAGTCCCAGATACGCAGTATTTT. As protein: CASSDQPRLAGVPDTQYF.

The rearrangement uses TRBV11-3 and TRBJ1-6; 11 nucleotides align to TRBD1. Germline lookup yields CDR1 SGHNT and CDR2 YENEEA. The CDR3 consists of 14 residues. V was clipped by 5 bases and J by 8 bases; unmatched bases: 2. CDR3 amino acids: CASSRGQGDSPLHF. In DNA form, the CDR3 reads TGTGCCAGCAGCAGGGGACAGGGGGATTCACCCCTCCACTTT.

The chain uses TRBV29-1 and TRBJ1-2, with D perhaps matching TRBD1 (5 bases). Trimming pared 3 bases from V and 4 bases from J, leaving 9 bases between. The CDR3 sequence is 12 residues long. Germline CDR1 is SQVTM and CDR2 is ANQGSEA. The CDR3 reads CSVEDIPYGYTF. As DNA, the CDR3 is TGCAGCGTTGAGGACATCCCCTATGGCTACACCTTC.

This chain connects TRBV7-8 to TRBJ2-5; TRBD2 is a possible D gene (6 bases). The germline CDR1 and CDR2 sequences are SGHVS and FQNEAQ. V gave up 4 bases and J gave up 3 bases, with 9 bases separating them. The CDR3 spans 13 residues. The CDR3 loop reads CASSSGLKETQYF. CDR3 bases: TGTGCCAGCAGCTCGGGACTCAAAGAGACCCAGTACTTC.